These T cell receptor beta chains were read from a single sample in a study of blood T cell repertoires in COVID-19. Sequenced by immunoSEQ multiplex PCR; TCRdb stores in-frame clones only, minus some. The sample comprises approximately 300,000 clones, more than 70% of which are singletons, and under 7.5% rests with the top ten. Sequenced: peripheral blood. Receptors were obtained from a man younger than 35 who had recovered from COVID-19. Each CDR3 is given with its conserved first and last residue. D genes are given only for firm matches. Clone size, where shown, is once, few, many, or a class for clones that have expanded.

cdr3_length	v_call	clone_size	j_call	d_call	cdr3_aa	cdr3_nt
15	TRBV19	.	TRBJ2-1	TRBD2	CASSIGTSGYNEQFF	TGTGCCAGTAGTATCGGGACTAGCGGGTACAATGAGCAGTTCTTC
15	TRBV13	.	TRBJ1-1	TRBD1	CASSSPGQGDTEAFF	TGTGCCAGCAGCTCCCCCGGGCAGGGGGACACTGAAGCTTTCTTT
11	TRBV20-1	.	TRBJ1-1	.	CSAKGLLGTFF	TGCAGTGCCAAAGGGCTACTCGGGACTTTCTTT
13	TRBV12-3/TRBV12-4	.	TRBJ1-1	.	CASSFEIFTEAFF	TGTGCCAGCAGTTTTGAGATCTTCACTGAAGCTTTCTTT
15	TRBV5-1	.	TRBJ2-1	TRBD2	CASSLVASGSNEQFF	TGCGCCAGCAGCTTGGTTGCTAGCGGGAGTAATGAGCAGTTCTTC
14	TRBV4-2	few	TRBJ2-1	TRBD2	CASGTSGTYNEQFF	TGTGCCAGCGGGACTAGCGGCACCTACAATGAGCAGTTCTTC
15	TRBV23-1	.	TRBJ2-4	.	CASSQPGQAKNIQYF	TGCGCCAGCAGTCAACCAGGCCAAGCCAAAAACATTCAGTACTTC
16	TRBV5-1	.	TRBJ2-5	TRBD1	CASSLATGPSEETQYF	TGCGCCAGCAGCTTGGCGACAGGGCCCTCGGAAGAGACCCAGTACTTC
16	TRBV24-1	few	TRBJ2-7	TRBD2	CATSDSRTSGSYEQYF	TGTGCCACCAGTGATTCTAGGACTAGCGGGAGCTACGAGCAGTACTTC
14	TRBV25-1	.	TRBJ1-1	.	CASGEGGGSLGAFF	TGTGCCAGCGGGGAGGGTGGGGGCAGCCTCGGAGCTTTCTTT
15	TRBV6-5	few	TRBJ2-2	.	CASSTRNRATGELFF	TGTGCCAGCAGTACTCGCAACAGGGCCACCGGGGAGCTGTTTTTT
14	TRBV14	.	TRBJ2-1	TRBD2	CASSPTSGSSEQFF	TGTGCCAGCAGCCCGACTAGCGGGAGCAGTGAGCAGTTCTTC
17	TRBV27	.	TRBJ2-3	.	CASSLFFAGNPEDTQYF	TGTGCCAGCAGTTTATTCTTCGCGGGCAACCCTGAGGATACGCAGTATTTT
17	TRBV9	.	TRBJ1-1	.	CASSLSGGTYLNTEAFF	TGTGCCAGCAGTCTCAGTGGGGGGACGTACCTTAACACTGAAGCTTTCTTT
15	TRBV6-1	.	TRBJ1-2	TRBD1	CASSDTETGLYGYTF	TGTGCCAGCAGTGATACAGAGACAGGGCTCTATGGCTACACCTTC
18	TRBV24-1	.	TRBJ2-3	TRBD1	CATSDNGQGAGTTDTQYF	TGTGCCACCAGTGATAACGGACAGGGGGCGGGTACGACAGATACGCAGTATTTT
14	TRBV18	.	TRBJ1-1	.	CASSKDRLSTEAFF	TGTGCCAGCTCAAAAGATAGATTGAGCACTGAAGCTTTCTTT
15	TRBV5-1	few	TRBJ1-2	TRBD1	CASSHGDRRDNGYTF	TGCGCCAGCAGCCACGGGGACAGGCGGGACAATGGCTACACCTTC
18	TRBV7-3	few	TRBJ2-2	.	CASSLMYSRELNTGELFF	TGTGCCAGCAGCTTAATGTACAGCCGAGAACTGAACACCGGGGAGCTGTTTTTT
20	TRBV4-2	.	TRBJ2-1	TRBD2	CASSQDRRLAGPSSYNEQFF	TGTGCCAGCAGCCAAGATCGGAGACTAGCGGGGCCGAGCTCCTACAATGAGCAGTTCTTC
17	TRBV11-3	.	TRBJ2-1	TRBD2	CASSLRLAGGGFDEQFF	TGTGCCAGCAGCCTTAGACTAGCGGGAGGGGGGTTCGATGAGCAGTTCTTC
13	TRBV12-3/TRBV12-4	.	TRBJ1-1	TRBD1	CASSRQGYTEAFF	TGTGCCAGCAGTCGACAGGGATACACTGAAGCTTTCTTT
11	TRBV29-1	.	TRBJ2-2	.	CSVTDGGELFF	TGCAGCGTGACAGATGGAGGGGAGCTGTTTTTT
13	TRBV27	.	TRBJ1-1	.	CASSKGLGAEAFF	TGTGCCAGCAGCAAGGGGTTGGGGGCCGAAGCTTTCTTT
16	TRBV5-1	.	TRBJ2-5	.	CASSLASAGVQETQYF	TGCGCCAGCAGCTTGGCCTCAGCGGGTGTTCAAGAGACCCAGTACTTC
14	TRBV6-5	.	TRBJ2-1	TRBD2	CASRLAGGFNEQFF	TGTGCCAGCCGACTAGCGGGAGGTTTCAATGAGCAGTTCTTC
16	TRBV4-1	.	TRBJ2-3	TRBD2	CASSQVSGLALDTQYF	TGCGCCAGCAGCCAAGTGAGCGGACTAGCGCTAGATACGCAGTATTTT
14	TRBV5-1	.	TRBJ1-4	TRBD1	CASKRWTGDEKLFF	TGCGCCAGCAAGCGGTGGACAGGGGATGAAAAACTGTTTTTT
14	TRBV6-5	.	TRBJ2-3	.	CASSYYRDTDTQYF	TGTGCCAGCAGTTACTACCGAGACACAGATACGCAGTATTTT
15	TRBV25-1	.	TRBJ2-2	TRBD2	CASSAGLAFTGELFF	TGTGCCAGCAGTGCCGGACTAGCGTTTACCGGGGAGCTGTTTTTT
17	TRBV18	.	TRBJ2-2	TRBD2	CASSPRRLAGISGELFF	TGTGCCAGCTCACCCAGGCGCCTAGCGGGAATATCCGGGGAGCTGTTTTTT
14	TRBV10-3	.	TRBJ2-3	.	CATRGGLSADTQYF	TGTGCCACCAGAGGGGGACTATCCGCAGATACGCAGTATTTT
13	TRBV5-1	once	TRBJ2-2	.	CASSFGNTGELFF	TGCGCCAGCAGCTTCGGGAACACCGGGGAGCTGTTTTTT
17	TRBV4-1	.	TRBJ1-2	TRBD1	CASSLPDRGNSNYGYTF	TGCGCCAGCAGCCTCCCGGACAGGGGTAACTCCAACTATGGCTACACCTTC
14	TRBV6-5	.	TRBJ1-1	TRBD1	CASSYDRAGTEAFF	TGTGCCAGCAGTTACGACAGGGCGGGCACTGAAGCTTTCTTT
16	TRBV7-6	once	TRBJ2-1	.	CASSLSGGSSYNEQFF	TGTGCCAGCAGCTTAAGTGGAGGAAGCTCCTACAATGAGCAGTTCTTC
15	TRBV9	.	TRBJ2-3	TRBD2	CASSVEGLDTDTQYF	TGTGCCAGCAGCGTAGAGGGACTAGACACAGATACGCAGTATTTT
15	TRBV18	.	TRBJ2-7	TRBD2	CASSHKLAGAYEQYF	TGTGCCAGCTCACACAAACTAGCGGGGGCTTACGAGCAGTACTTC
16	TRBV5-1	.	TRBJ2-2	TRBD1	CASSLIEGGGTGELFF	TGCGCCAGCAGCTTGATAGAAGGGGGCGGCACCGGGGAGCTGTTTTTT
15	TRBV19	.	TRBJ2-1	TRBD2	CASKGGTSGDNEQFF	TGTGCCAGTAAAGGCGGGACTAGCGGGGACAATGAGCAGTTCTTC
15	TRBV19	.	TRBJ1-3	.	CASNPVGSSGNTIYF	TGTGCCAGTAACCCAGTAGGGAGCTCTGGAAACACCATATATTTT
12	TRBV12-3/TRBV12-4	.	TRBJ1-2	.	CASSLELRGYTF	TGTGCCAGCAGTCTAGAGTTGCGCGGCTACACCTTC
14	TRBV10-3	.	TRBJ1-1	.	CAISDVMAVTEAFF	TGTGCCATCAGTGACGTTATGGCAGTCACTGAAGCTTTCTTT
15	TRBV19	.	TRBJ1-5	TRBD1	CASSIQGAADQPQHF	TGTGCCAGTAGTATACAGGGGGCTGCCGATCAGCCCCAGCATTTT
14	TRBV19	.	TRBJ2-2	.	CASSQARAGGELFF	TGTGCCAGTAGTCAAGCGAGGGCGGGCGGGGAGCTGTTTTTT